This TCR beta chain originates from a study of T cell clusters in autoimmune cytopenias (dated by TCRdb to the late 2010s). Notes on the research overall: Of the approximately 42 healthy donor controls, approximately 22 were female, and the group had a mean age of roughly 56 years and a median age of approximately 59 years. Per sample, TRB sequencing gave a median depth of about 50,000 reads and a median of about 2,500 distinct TRB clonotypes. In autoimmune cytopenia patients, peripheral blood TRB and IGH repertoires were sequenced during active disease and over treatment follow-up, together with healthy, CLL and autoimmune hepatitis controls. The goal of the study was to determine whether autoimmune cytopenia patients have a disease-specific immune repertoire signature that could serve as a blood-based biomarker. For primary cytopenia, the controls were fewer than 30 age-matched healthy donors, and for secondary cytopenia, the controls were 14 age-matched CLL patients. Autoimmune hepatitis repertoires were compared against more than 20 age- and sex-matched healthy donors.

Multiplex PCR with a touch-down protocol amplified TRB rearrangements, with the TRB-A and TRB-B primer pools combined in a single tube. Two consecutive PCR reactions with Phusion HS II polymerase added Illumina adapters and sample indices to the amplicons. Amplicons were gel-purified with the NucleoSpin Gel and PCR Clean-up kit, then quantified by Qubit and quality-checked on an Agilent 2100 Bioanalyzer. Libraries were sequenced on an Illumina MiSeq using 600-cycle, single-indexed, paired-end runs. As for the original processing: Alignment and assembly of TRB reads were performed with MiXCR version 2.1.12 and the default MiXCR reference library. Each unique CDR3 nucleotide sequence defined a clone, and only productive sequences with at least two reads were analysed. Repertoire diversity was assessed by alpha-parameterized diversity profiles (alpha 0 to 5), including Shannon (alpha 1) and Simpson (alpha 2) indices, computed with an R script. The tcR package was used to compute combinatorial TRB VJ usage, which was then compared between cohorts by principal component analysis with ade4. Using GLIPH, TCRbeta CDR3s were clustered on pairs of cohorts matched for age and read depth, and a Wilcoxon test was used to compare cluster frequencies. The reads were reprocessed in TCRdb, with one entry per CDR3 protein sequence and no accompanying DNA. Here the V and J calls rest on TCRdb's processing, not on the authors' analysis. The table for this sample lists 7,000 or so distinct CDR3 sequences. The ten biggest clones cover around 4.8% of the sample.

For each sample, TRB amplification used 200 to 300 ng of peripheral blood genomic DNA, equal to roughly 38,000 genome equivalents. With respect to this clonotype: Its recognized antigen is unknown.

The paper as a whole reports these results and caveats: The TRB repertoire shifts, including less even repertoires in secondary cytopenia and CLL, mostly reflected lymphoma bias and not autoimmunity. The cluster-lack signature was not observed for secondary cytopenia versus CLL, as the signature was apparently masked by the dominant lymphoma-associated repertoire. GLIPH results suggested that primary autoimmune cytopenia patients were missing physiological T cell clusters, with 50 or so clusters found only in healthy donors compared with approximately 16 found only in patients. Healthy donors had almost three times as many exclusive TRB clusters as active autoimmune hepatitis patients, a finding consistent with an autoimmunity-wide signature. The T cell clusters were defined only in silico, and the functional role of the clusters was left to be validated experimentally.

These data also featured in a second study, about T cell repertoires in aging, cancer and after chemotherapy. From that second study: The donors fell into six age groups ranging from 30 or younger to 70 or older, and each group had at least three individuals. Control TCR repertoires from healthy donors were recorded over several months to years, and clear clonal overlap was observed across re-sampling. Several million TCR reads were contained in the full dataset. Untreated patients with hematological or solid cancers showed significantly lower blood TCR diversity and higher clonality than age-matched healthy donors. In healthy donors, the decline in TCR diversity with age was mainly explained by loss of richness, whereas in cancer patients loss of evenness was also found to contribute. Median generation probability increased over the chemotherapy interval in both cancer cohorts, suggesting repertoire reconstitution through rebound thymic output. The authors noted that the repertoire data do not allow conclusions about immunological memory after chemotherapy. The study profiled peripheral blood TCR beta repertoires from healthy donors and cancer patients to examine immunoaging and T cell reconstitution after chemotherapy. Alongside some 100 healthy donors serving as a reference group, the cohort included some 210 cancer patients, of whom roughly 90 had hematological cancers and more than 120 had solid cancers. MiXCR versions 2.12 and 3.0.5 were used to process TRB sequences. Shannon diversity, evenness, clonality (one minus evenness), and alpha-parameterized diversity profiles from alpha 0 to 5 were included as repertoire metrics. The IGoR algorithm was used to compute generation probabilities of clones in paired pre- and post-chemotherapy samples.

The sequenced sample consisted of peripheral blood. The receptor's source is a human donor in good health.

CDR3 protein: CASSDGSGYNEQFF. The chain employs TRBV12-3 or TRBV12-4 and TRBJ2-1. Its CDR3 holds 14 amino acids, cysteine through phenylalanine. No DNA appears here.